Sequencing of this TCR beta chain was carried out in a study of beta chain features in type 1 diabetes. Across the whole study: All of the samples together had roughly 110 million sorted cells examined.

Germline CDR1 reads SEHNR; CDR2 reads FQNEAQ (reference sequence). This CDR3 has 16 residues. J was trimmed by 5 bases and V by 5 bases; bases with no gene match: 6. What was sequenced were expressed TCRB transcripts, since all of the isolated RNA had been reverse transcribed. Average reads for naive, central memory and regulatory T cell samples were about 3.57 million. Sequencing used immunoSEQ multiplex PCR; TCRdb keeps in-frame clones, though not all of them. The data contain 450,000 or so clones, about 10% of them singletons. It was via CD45RO/CCR7/CD25/CD127/CD95/CD27 that CD4+ naive, central memory, regulatory and stem cell-like memory cells were sorted. This clone was seen a few times.

V gene TRBV7-9 combines with J gene TRBJ2-1; the match to TRBD2 covers 13 bases. Sequenced sample: naive CD4+ T cells from blood. The TCR was taken from a woman younger than 35 in good health. The CDR3 DNA follows: TGTGCCAGCAGCGCGACCGGGACTAGCGGGAACAATGAGCAGTTCTTC. Protein sequence: CASSATGTSGNNEQFF.